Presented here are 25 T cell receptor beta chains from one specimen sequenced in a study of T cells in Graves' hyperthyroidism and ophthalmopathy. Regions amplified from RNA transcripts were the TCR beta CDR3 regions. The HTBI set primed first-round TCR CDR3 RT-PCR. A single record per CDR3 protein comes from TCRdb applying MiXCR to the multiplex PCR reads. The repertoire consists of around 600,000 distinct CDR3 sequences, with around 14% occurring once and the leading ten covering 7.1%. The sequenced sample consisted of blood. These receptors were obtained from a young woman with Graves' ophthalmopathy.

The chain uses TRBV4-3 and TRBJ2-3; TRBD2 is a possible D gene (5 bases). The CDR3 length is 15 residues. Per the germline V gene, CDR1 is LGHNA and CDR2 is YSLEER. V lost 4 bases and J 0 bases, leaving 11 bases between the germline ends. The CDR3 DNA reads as TGCGCCAGCAGCCTAAACGGGATTAGCACAGATACGCAGTATTTT. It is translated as CASSLNGISTDTQYF.

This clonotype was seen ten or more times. The CDR3 sequence is CASSPQGAPGEQYF. The CDR3 coding sequence is TGTGCCAGCAGCCCACAGGGGGCGCCAGGGGAGCAGTACTTC. The J gene is TRBJ2-7, the V gene TRBV7-9, with 9 bases lining up with TRBD1. The CDR3 length is 14 residues. Germline V gene sequence: CDR1 SEHNR, CDR2 FQNEAQ (reference sequence). The trim removed 5 bases at V and 7 bases at J, leaving 9 bases unmatched.

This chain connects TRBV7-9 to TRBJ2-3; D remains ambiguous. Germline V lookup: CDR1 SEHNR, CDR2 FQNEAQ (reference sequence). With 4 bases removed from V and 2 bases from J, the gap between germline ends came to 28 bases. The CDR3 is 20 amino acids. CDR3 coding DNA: TGTGCCAGCAGCTCCGGTGGGCGGACGACCCAACAAATCAACACAGATACGCAGTATTTT. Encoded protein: CASSSGGRTTQQINTDTQYF.

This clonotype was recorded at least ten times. The CDR3 DNA sequence: TGCGCCAGCGGACAACAGGGTCTGAACACTGAAGCTTTCTTT. Its translation is CASGQQGLNTEAFF. The chain recombines TRBV5-1 with TRBJ1-1, with a weak D call TRBD1 (6 bases). V gave up 7 bases and J gave up 0 bases, with 13 bases separating them. The CDR3 has 14 amino acids. Per the germline V gene, CDR1 is SGHRS and CDR2 is YFSETQ.

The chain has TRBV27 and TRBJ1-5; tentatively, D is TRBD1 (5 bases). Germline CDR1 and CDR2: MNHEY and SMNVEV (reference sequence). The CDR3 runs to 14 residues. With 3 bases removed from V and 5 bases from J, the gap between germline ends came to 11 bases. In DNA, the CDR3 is TGTGCCAGCAGTTTTGGGGGGAAACATCAGCCCCAGCATTTT. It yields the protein CASSFGGKHQPQHF.

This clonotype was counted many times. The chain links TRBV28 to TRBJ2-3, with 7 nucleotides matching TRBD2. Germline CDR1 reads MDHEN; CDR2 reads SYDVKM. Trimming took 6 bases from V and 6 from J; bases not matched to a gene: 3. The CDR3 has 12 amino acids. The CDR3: CASRGGPDTQYF. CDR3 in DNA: TGTGCCAGCAGGGGAGGGCCCGATACGCAGTATTTT.

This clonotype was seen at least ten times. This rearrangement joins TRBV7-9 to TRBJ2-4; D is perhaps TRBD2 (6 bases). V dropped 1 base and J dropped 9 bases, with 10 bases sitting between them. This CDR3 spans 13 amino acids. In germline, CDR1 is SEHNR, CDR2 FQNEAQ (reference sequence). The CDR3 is CASSLERARIQYF. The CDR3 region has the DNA TGTGCCAGCAGCTTAGAGCGGGCTCGCATTCAGTACTTC.

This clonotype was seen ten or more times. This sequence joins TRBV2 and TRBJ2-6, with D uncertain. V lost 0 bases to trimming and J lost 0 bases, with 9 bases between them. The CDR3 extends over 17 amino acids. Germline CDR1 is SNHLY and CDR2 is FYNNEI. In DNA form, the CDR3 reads TGTGCCAGCAGTGAAGCGCAATGGGGCTCTGGGGCCAACGTCCTGACTTTC. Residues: CASSEAQWGSGANVLTF.

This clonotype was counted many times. The DNA for the CDR3 is TGTGCCAGCAGGCTACTAGCGGAGGCCTACGAGCAGTACTTC. Translated: CASRLLAEAYEQYF. The V and J genes are TRBV2 and TRBJ2-7; 8 bases map to TRBD2. V trimming: 6 bases; J trimming: 2 bases; junction bases outside the gene matches: 6. Germline loops: CDR1 SNHLY, CDR2 FYNNEI. This CDR3 region has 14 residues.

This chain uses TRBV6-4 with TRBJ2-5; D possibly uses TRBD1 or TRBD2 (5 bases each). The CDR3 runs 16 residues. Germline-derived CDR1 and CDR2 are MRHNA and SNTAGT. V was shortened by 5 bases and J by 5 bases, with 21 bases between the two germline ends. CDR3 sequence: CASSYGNGREWETQYF. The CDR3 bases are TGTGCCAGCAGTTACGGCAATGGCAGGGAGTGGGAGACCCAGTACTTC.

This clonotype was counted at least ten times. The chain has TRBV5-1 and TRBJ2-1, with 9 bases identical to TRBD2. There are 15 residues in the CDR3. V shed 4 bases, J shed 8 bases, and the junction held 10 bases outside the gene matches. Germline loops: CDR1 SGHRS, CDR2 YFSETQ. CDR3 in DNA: TGCGCCAGCAGCCCTTATATTAGCGGGAGAGATGAGCAGTTCTTC. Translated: CASSPYISGRDEQFF. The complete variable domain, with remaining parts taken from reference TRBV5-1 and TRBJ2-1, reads KAGVTQTPRYLIKTRGQQVTLSCSPISGHRSVSWYQQTPGQGLQFLFEYFSETQRNKGNFPGRFSGRQFSNSRSEMNVSTLELGDSALYLCASSPYISGRDEQFFGPGTRLTVL.

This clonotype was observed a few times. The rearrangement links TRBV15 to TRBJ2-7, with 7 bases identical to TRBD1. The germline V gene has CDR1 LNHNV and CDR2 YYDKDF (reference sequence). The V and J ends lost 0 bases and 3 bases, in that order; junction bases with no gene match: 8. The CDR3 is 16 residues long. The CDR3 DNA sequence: TGTGCCACCAGCAGAGAGGGATGGGGGACAGACTACGAGCAGTACTTC. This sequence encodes CATSREGWGTDYEQYF.

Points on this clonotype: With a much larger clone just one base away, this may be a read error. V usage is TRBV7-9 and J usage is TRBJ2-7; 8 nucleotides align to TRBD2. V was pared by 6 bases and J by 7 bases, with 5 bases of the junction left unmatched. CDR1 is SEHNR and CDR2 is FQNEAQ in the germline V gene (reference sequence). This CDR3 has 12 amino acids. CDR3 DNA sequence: TGTGCCAGCAGTCACGCGGGGGGTGAGCAGTACTTC. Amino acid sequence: CASSHAGGEQYF.

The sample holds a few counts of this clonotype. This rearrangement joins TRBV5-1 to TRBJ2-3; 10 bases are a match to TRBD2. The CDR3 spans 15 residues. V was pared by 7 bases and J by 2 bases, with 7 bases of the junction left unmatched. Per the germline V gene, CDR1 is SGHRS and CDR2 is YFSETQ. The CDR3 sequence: CASAQLAGVTDTQYF. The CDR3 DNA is TGCGCCAGCGCACAGCTAGCGGGGGTCACAGATACGCAGTATTTT.

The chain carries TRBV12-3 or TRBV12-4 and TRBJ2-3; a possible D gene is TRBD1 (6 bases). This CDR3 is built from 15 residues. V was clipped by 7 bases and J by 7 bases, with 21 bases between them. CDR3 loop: CASTARGQPSYTQYF. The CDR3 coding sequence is TGTGCCAGCACCGCCAGGGGCCAGCCTTCATATACGCAGTATTTT.

The CDR3 DNA is TGCGCCAGCAGCCAAGATAGGATCAGGGAAATAAATGGCTACACCTTC. Translating gives CASSQDRIREINGYTF. V is TRBV4-1 and J is TRBJ1-2, with D tentatively TRBD1 (5 bases). CDR3 size: 16 residues. V lost 0 bases, J lost 6 bases, and 17 bases lay in between. Germline values: CDR1 MGHRA, CDR2 YSYEKL.

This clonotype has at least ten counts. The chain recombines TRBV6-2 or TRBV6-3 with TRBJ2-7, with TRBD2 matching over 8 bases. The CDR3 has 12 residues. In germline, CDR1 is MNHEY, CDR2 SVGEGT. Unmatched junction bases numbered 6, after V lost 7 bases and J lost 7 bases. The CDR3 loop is CASTQVAGEQYF. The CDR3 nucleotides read TGTGCCAGCACCCAGGTAGCGGGAGAGCAGTACTTC.

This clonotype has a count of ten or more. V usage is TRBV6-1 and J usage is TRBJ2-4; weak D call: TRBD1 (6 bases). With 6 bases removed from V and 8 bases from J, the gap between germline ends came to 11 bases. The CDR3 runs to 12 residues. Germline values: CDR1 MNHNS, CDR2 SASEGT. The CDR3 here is CASSTGLDIQYF. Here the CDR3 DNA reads TGTGCCAGCAGCACAGGGTTGGACATTCAGTACTTC.

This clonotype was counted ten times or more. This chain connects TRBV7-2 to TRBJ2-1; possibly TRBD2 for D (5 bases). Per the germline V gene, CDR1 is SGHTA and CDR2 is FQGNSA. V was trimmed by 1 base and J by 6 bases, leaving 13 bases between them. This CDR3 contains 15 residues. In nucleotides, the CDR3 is TGTGCCAGCAGCTTAGGTCGGGGAGCAACCAATGAGCAGTTCTTC. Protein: CASSLGRGATNEQFF.

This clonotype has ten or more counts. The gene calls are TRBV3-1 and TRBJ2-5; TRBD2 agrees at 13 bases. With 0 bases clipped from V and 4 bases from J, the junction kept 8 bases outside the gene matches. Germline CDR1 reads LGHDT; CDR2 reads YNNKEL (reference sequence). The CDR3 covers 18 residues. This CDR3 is CASSQETSGRMRRETQYF. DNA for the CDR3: TGTGCCAGCAGCCAAGAGACTAGCGGGAGGATGAGGAGAGAGACCCAGTACTTC.

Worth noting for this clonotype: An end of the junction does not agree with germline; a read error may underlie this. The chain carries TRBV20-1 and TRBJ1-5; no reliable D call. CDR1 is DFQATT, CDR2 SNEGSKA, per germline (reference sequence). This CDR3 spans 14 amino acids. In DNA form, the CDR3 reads TGCAGTGCTAGCGCGGGCGGCTATGATCAACCCCAGCATTTT. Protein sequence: CSASAGGYDQPQHF.

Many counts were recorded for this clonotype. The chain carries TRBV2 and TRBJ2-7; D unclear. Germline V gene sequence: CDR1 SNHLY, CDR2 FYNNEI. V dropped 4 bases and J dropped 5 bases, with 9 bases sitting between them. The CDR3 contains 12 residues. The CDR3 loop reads CASSAGKDEQYF. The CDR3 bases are TGTGCCAGCAGTGCGGGCAAGGACGAGCAGTACTTC.

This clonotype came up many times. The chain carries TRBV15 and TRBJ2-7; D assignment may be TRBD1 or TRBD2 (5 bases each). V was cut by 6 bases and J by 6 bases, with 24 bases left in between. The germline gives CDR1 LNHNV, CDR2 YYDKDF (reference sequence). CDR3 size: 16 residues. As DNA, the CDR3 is TGTGCCACCAGACTCACCTCCGGGACCGAGAACGGCGAGCAGTACTTC. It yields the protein CATRLTSGTENGEQYF.

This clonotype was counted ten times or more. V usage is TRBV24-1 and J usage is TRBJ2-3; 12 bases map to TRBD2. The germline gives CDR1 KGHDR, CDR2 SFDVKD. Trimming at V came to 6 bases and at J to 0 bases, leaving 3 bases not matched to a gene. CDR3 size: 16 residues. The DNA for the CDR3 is TGTGCCACCAGTAGAGGGACTAGCGGGAGCACAGATACGCAGTATTTT. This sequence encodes CATSRGTSGSTDTQYF.

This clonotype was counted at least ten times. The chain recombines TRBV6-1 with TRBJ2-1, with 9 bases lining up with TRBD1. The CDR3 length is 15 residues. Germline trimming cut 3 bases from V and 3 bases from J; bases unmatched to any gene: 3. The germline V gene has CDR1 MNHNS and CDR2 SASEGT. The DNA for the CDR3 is TGTGCCAGCAGTGACAGACAGGGGGACTACAATGAGCAGTTCTTC. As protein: CASSDRQGDYNEQFF.